The entry below gives a single T cell receptor (beta chain) sequence along with its context. Its specificity is not known. Healthy controls were blood donor buffy coats. V was pared by 3 bases and J by 3 bases, with 10 bases of the junction left unmatched. This CDR3 spans 17 amino acids. Germline V lookup: CDR1 MGHRA, CDR2 YSYEKL. Sequencing used immunoSEQ multiplex PCR; TCRdb keeps in-frame clones, though not all of them. The sample includes 20,000 or so clones, 65% to 85% of them seen just once. This sample was taken from a study of STAT5B mutations in CD4+ large granular lymphocyte leukemia. Study findings and constraints: 25% of private leukemic clonotypes occurred rarely in other patients' non-leukemic repertoires. 8/27 top patient clones versus 2/35 control clones were TRBV06-family.

Sequenced material: CD4+ T cells from blood buffy coats. The chain carries TRBV4-1 and TRBJ1-2, with 10 bases lining up with TRBD1. The TCR sequence derives from a human donor in good health. CDR3 DNA sequence: TGCGCCAGCAGCCATGACAGGGGGCGCGTGGGTCACTATGGCTACACCTTC. This encodes CASSHDRGRVGHYGYTF.